This is a list of T cell receptor beta chains from one sample in a study of lymphopenia after photon versus proton radiotherapy. Profiling relied on immunoSEQ multiplex PCR, and the TCRdb table lists in-frame clones only, not all of them. The sample carries approximately 150,000 clones, roughly nine tenths recorded once. This sample comprised peripheral blood, obtained from a patient treated with photon-based radiotherapy. The receptors here all came from a man in his forties or fifties with gastric cancer. CDR3s include the opening cysteine and the closing phenylalanine or tryptophan. D genes are given only for firm matches. Only part of the rows carry a size: once, few, many, or a class if the clone is expanded.

clone size: once
J gene: TRBJ2-1
D gene: .
V gene: TRBV6-5
CDR3 protein: CASSPRDTYNEQFF
CDR3 DNA: TGTGCCAGCAGTCCCCGGGACACCTACAATGAGCAGTTCTTC

clone size: few
J gene: TRBJ2-2
D gene: .
V gene: TRBV7-9
CDR3 protein: CASTKGQLDANTGELFF
CDR3 DNA: TGTGCCAGCACTAAGGGGCAACTAGACGCGAACACCGGGGAGCTGTTTTTT

clone size: few
J gene: TRBJ2-2
D gene: .
V gene: TRBV7-9
CDR3 protein: CASSLDRATGELFF
CDR3 DNA: TGTGCCAGCAGCTTAGACAGGGCCACCGGGGAGCTGTTTTTT

clone size: .
J gene: TRBJ1-2
D gene: TRBD1
V gene: TRBV7-2
CDR3 protein: CASSPVDRARGYTF
CDR3 DNA: TGTGCCAGCAGCCCGGTCGACAGGGCTCGTGGCTACACCTTC

clone size: .
J gene: TRBJ2-1
D gene: TRBD2
V gene: TRBV5-1
CDR3 protein: CASSFWTSGSPYNEQFF
CDR3 DNA: TGCGCCAGCAGCTTCTGGACTAGCGGAAGTCCCTACAATGAGCAGTTCTTC

clone size: .
J gene: TRBJ1-5
D gene: TRBD1
V gene: TRBV28
CDR3 protein: CASRSGDRGNQPQHF
CDR3 DNA: TGTGCCAGCAGATCCGGGGACAGGGGCAATCAGCCCCAGCATTTT

clone size: .
J gene: TRBJ1-2
D gene: .
V gene: TRBV5-1
CDR3 protein: CASSIGQLYGYTF
CDR3 DNA: TGCGCCAGCAGCATCGGACAGCTCTATGGCTACACCTTC

clone size: .
J gene: TRBJ2-2
D gene: TRBD2
V gene: TRBV6-5
CDR3 protein: CASSYGTSASGELFF
CDR3 DNA: TGTGCCAGCAGTTATGGGACTAGCGCTTCCGGGGAGCTGTTTTTT

clone size: .
J gene: TRBJ1-1
D gene: .
V gene: TRBV2
CDR3 protein: CASKGKPAADTEAFF
CDR3 DNA: TGTGCCAGCAAGGGGAAACCTGCGGCTGACACTGAAGCTTTCTTT

clone size: .
J gene: TRBJ2-1
D gene: .
V gene: TRBV5-4
CDR3 protein: CASSLAGTYNEQFF
CDR3 DNA: TGTGCCAGCAGCTTAGCGGGCACCTACAATGAGCAGTTCTTC

clone size: .
J gene: TRBJ2-1
D gene: .
V gene: TRBV18
CDR3 protein: CASSRNSYPSYNEQFF
CDR3 DNA: TGTGCCAGCTCGCGGAACAGCTACCCCTCCTACAATGAGCAGTTCTTC

clone size: .
J gene: TRBJ2-1
D gene: .
V gene: TRBV29-1
CDR3 protein: CSVETGPSIEQFF
CDR3 DNA: TGCAGCGTTGAAACCGGTCCCTCGATTGAGCAGTTCTTC

clone size: .
J gene: TRBJ2-3
D gene: .
V gene: TRBV7-2
CDR3 protein: CASSQAESTQYF
CDR3 DNA: TGTGCCAGCAGCCAGGCGGAGAGTACGCAGTATTTT

clone size: few
J gene: TRBJ2-3
D gene: .
V gene: TRBV5-1
CDR3 protein: CASSLGGTSTDTQYF
CDR3 DNA: TGCGCCAGCAGCTTGGGCGGGACTAGCACAGATACGCAGTATTTT

clone size: once
J gene: TRBJ2-7
D gene: TRBD2
V gene: TRBV6-5
CDR3 protein: CASSYSTSGSYEQYF
CDR3 DNA: TGTGCCAGCAGTTACTCGACTAGCGGAAGTTACGAGCAGTACTTC

clone size: once
J gene: TRBJ2-7
D gene: TRBD2
V gene: TRBV5-6
CDR3 protein: CASSFRLANEQYF
CDR3 DNA: TGTGCCAGCAGCTTCCGACTAGCGAACGAGCAGTACTTC

clone size: .
J gene: TRBJ2-5
D gene: TRBD2
V gene: TRBV18
CDR3 protein: CASSYGGGQETQYF
CDR3 DNA: TGTGCCAGCTCGTATGGCGGGGGGCAAGAGACCCAGTACTTC

clone size: .
J gene: TRBJ2-2
D gene: .
V gene: TRBV15
CDR3 protein: CATSRDFGRPNTGELFF
CDR3 DNA: TGTGCCACCAGCAGAGATTTCGGGCGGCCGAACACCGGGGAGCTGTTTTTT

clone size: .
J gene: TRBJ2-1
D gene: .
V gene: TRBV4-1
CDR3 protein: CASSQGGASYNEQFF
CDR3 DNA: TGCGCCAGCAGCCAAGGGGGGGCCTCCTACAATGAGCAGTTCTTC

clone size: .
J gene: TRBJ1-2
D gene: TRBD1
V gene: TRBV18
CDR3 protein: CASSQDRGNYGYTF
CDR3 DNA: TGTGCCAGCTCACAGGACAGGGGGAACTATGGCTACACCTTC

clone size: .
J gene: TRBJ2-2
D gene: TRBD2
V gene: TRBV7-2
CDR3 protein: CASSLGTSWTGELFF
CDR3 DNA: TGTGCCAGCAGCTTAGGGACTAGCTGGACCGGGGAGCTGTTTTTT

clone size: .
J gene: TRBJ2-1
D gene: TRBD1
V gene: TRBV6-5
CDR3 protein: CASSYWARQGDNEQFF
CDR3 DNA: TGTGCCAGCAGTTACTGGGCCCGACAGGGTGACAATGAGCAGTTCTTC

clone size: .
J gene: TRBJ2-5
D gene: .
V gene: TRBV27
CDR3 protein: CASSFRATQETQYF
CDR3 DNA: TGTGCCAGCAGTTTTAGGGCAACCCAAGAGACCCAGTACTTC

clone size: .
J gene: TRBJ1-1
D gene: .
V gene: TRBV18
CDR3 protein: CASSPSKDVGAFF
CDR3 DNA: TGTGCCAGCTCACCAAGTAAGGATGTTGGCGCTTTCTTT

clone size: .
J gene: TRBJ1-1
D gene: .
V gene: TRBV19
CDR3 protein: CASSPTINRGAFF
CDR3 DNA: TGTGCCAGTAGTCCCACCATTAACAGAGGCGCTTTCTTT

clone size: .
J gene: TRBJ1-2
D gene: .
V gene: TRBV29-1
CDR3 protein: CSVGGTPKTGYTF
CDR3 DNA: TGCAGCGTTGGCGGGACACCAAAGACGGGCTACACCTTC

clone size: .
J gene: TRBJ1-2
D gene: .
V gene: TRBV7-9
CDR3 protein: CASSLFPDGYTF
CDR3 DNA: TGTGCCAGCAGCTTATTTCCGGATGGCTACACCTTC

clone size: .
J gene: TRBJ1-4
D gene: TRBD1
V gene: TRBV5-1
CDR3 protein: CASRGQDNEKLFF
CDR3 DNA: TGCGCCAGCCGGGGACAGGATAATGAAAAACTGTTTTTT

clone size: .
J gene: TRBJ1-1
D gene: .
V gene: TRBV19
CDR3 protein: CASSPSKGGTEAFF
CDR3 DNA: TGTGCCAGTAGTCCCAGTAAGGGGGGGACTGAAGCTTTCTTT

clone size: .
J gene: TRBJ1-2
D gene: .
V gene: TRBV6-6
CDR3 protein: CASSSGTALFGYTF
CDR3 DNA: TGTGCCAGCAGTTCCGGGACCGCCTTGTTTGGCTACACCTTC

clone size: .
J gene: TRBJ2-7
D gene: .
V gene: TRBV25-1
CDR3 protein: CASSGVSNYEQYF
CDR3 DNA: TGTGCCAGCAGTGGAGTCAGTAACTACGAGCAGTACTTC

clone size: .
J gene: TRBJ2-1
D gene: TRBD2
V gene: TRBV9
CDR3 protein: CASSVEKGLAGVDNEQFF
CDR3 DNA: TGTGCCAGCAGCGTAGAGAAGGGACTAGCGGGAGTCGACAATGAGCAGTTCTTC

clone size: once
J gene: TRBJ2-2
D gene: .
V gene: TRBV7-9
CDR3 protein: CASSLQGSNTGELFF
CDR3 DNA: TGTGCCAGCAGCTTACAGGGTTCGAACACCGGGGAGCTGTTTTTT

clone size: .
J gene: TRBJ2-3
D gene: TRBD1
V gene: TRBV13
CDR3 protein: CASSLDRGPTDTQYF
CDR3 DNA: TGTGCCAGCAGCTTGGACAGGGGGCCCACAGATACGCAGTATTTT

clone size: .
J gene: TRBJ1-2
D gene: TRBD1
V gene: TRBV6-1
CDR3 protein: CASSEGGQGPYGYTF
CDR3 DNA: TGTGCCAGCAGTGAAGGGGGACAGGGCCCCTATGGCTACACCTTC

clone size: .
J gene: TRBJ1-5
D gene: TRBD1
V gene: TRBV19
CDR3 protein: CASTTVGTGDQPQHF
CDR3 DNA: TGTGCCAGTACCACGGTCGGGACAGGGGATCAGCCCCAGCATTTT

clone size: once
J gene: TRBJ2-4
D gene: TRBD1
V gene: TRBV6-1
CDR3 protein: CASSPRGPAKNIQYF
CDR3 DNA: TGTGCCAGCAGCCCGAGGGGGCCGGCCAAAAACATTCAGTACTTC

clone size: .
J gene: TRBJ2-1
D gene: TRBD2
V gene: TRBV7-2
CDR3 protein: CASSSTGGDYNEQFF
CDR3 DNA: TGTGCCAGCAGCAGCACGGGGGGGGACTACAATGAGCAGTTCTTC

clone size: .
J gene: TRBJ2-1
D gene: .
V gene: TRBV23-1
CDR3 protein: CASSQQSQFF
CDR3 DNA: TGCGCCAGCAGTCAACAGTCGCAGTTCTTC

clone size: .
J gene: TRBJ1-1
D gene: .
V gene: TRBV23-1
CDR3 protein: CASSPCRPLTEAFF
CDR3 DNA: TGCGCCAGCAGTCCGTGCAGACCGCTTACTGAAGCTTTCTTT

clone size: once
J gene: TRBJ2-3
D gene: .
V gene: TRBV15
CDR3 protein: CATSRDLRGPSTDTQYF
CDR3 DNA: TGTGCCACCAGCAGAGACTTGCGAGGGCCTAGCACAGATACGCAGTATTTT